This TCR beta chain was captured in a study of CD8 T cells in Susac syndrome. Random hexamers were used to reverse transcribe roughly 0.45 to 1 ug of RNA. A multiplex approach, immunoSEQ multiplex PCR, amplified TCR beta CDR3 across 54 Vbeta and 13 Jbeta. TCRdb redid the calling of the immunoSEQ multiplex PCR reads with MiXCR, one entry per CDR3 protein. The sample consists of 150,000 to 200,000 distinct CDR3 sequences, nearly 97% of them appearing once. In blood CD8+ and CD4+ T cells, TCR beta underwent sequencing. Treatment-naive patients with stable or active relapsing-remitting disease were the multiple sclerosis controls. In germline, CDR1 is SGHTA, CDR2 FQGNSA. This CDR3 comprises 12 residues. Trimming pared 5 bases from V and 10 bases from J, leaving 14 bases between.

The sequenced sample consisted of CD4+ T cells from PBMCs. The J gene is TRBJ1-1, the V gene TRBV7-2; D gene uncertain. This sequence originates from a human donor with multiple sclerosis. The CDR3 protein is CASSPPGVGAFF. In nucleotides, the CDR3 is TGTGCCAGCAGCCCCCCCGGGGTTGGAGCTTTCTTT.